This passage covers 18 T cell receptor beta chains from one sample sequenced in a study of beta chain features in type 1 diabetes. The isolated RNA, all of it, was reverse transcribed, so expressed TCRB transcripts were what got sequenced. Repertoires were generated with immunoSEQ multiplex PCR, while TCRdb's copy carries only in-frame clones and drops some. The table includes around 250,000 clones, 68% detected once. Sequenced material: naive CD4+ T cells from blood. The receptor source for this set is a man younger than 40 in good health.

CDR3: CASSVEVRVRIHEQYF. The DNA of the CDR3 is TGTGCCAGCAGCGTAGAGGTGAGGGTTCGCATCCACGAGCAGTACTTC. The chain employs TRBV9 and TRBJ2-7; D is perhaps TRBD2 (5 bases). Trimming pared 0 bases from V and 5 bases from J, leaving 18 bases between. The CDR3 length is 16 residues. Germline V gene lookup returns CDR1 SGDLS and CDR2 YYNGEE.

This chain connects TRBV14 to TRBJ1-1; 7 nucleotides match TRBD1. The trim removed 4 bases at V and 0 bases at J, leaving 8 bases unmatched. The CDR3 loop spans 16 amino acids. Germline V gene data show CDR1 as SGHDN and CDR2 as FVKESK. In DNA form, the CDR3 reads TGTGCCAGCAGCCGTACACAGGGGACGCTGAACACTGAAGCTTTCTTT. Translated: CASSRTQGTLNTEAFF. The variable domain in full, with the rest retrieved from reference TRBV14 and TRBJ1-1, is EAGVTQFPSHSVIEKGQTVTLRCDPISGHDNLYWYRRVMGKEIKFLLHFVKESKQDESGMPNNRFLAERTGGTYSTLKVQPAELEDSGVYFCASSRTQGTLNTEAFFGQGTRLTVV.

This chain joins TRBV30 and TRBJ2-1, with 10 bases lining up with TRBD2. Unmatched junction bases numbered 10, after V lost 0 bases and J lost 2 bases. Germline CDR1 reads GTSNPN; CDR2 reads SVGIG (reference sequence). The CDR3 is made up of 18 amino acids. In DNA, the CDR3 is TGTGCCTGGAGTGTGGGCTTAGCGGGGGGCCCGGCCTACAATGAGCAGTTCTTC. This encodes CAWSVGLAGGPAYNEQFF.

This clone was seen just once. The chain recombines TRBV25-1 with TRBJ1-1; 7 bases fit TRBD1. The V and J ends lost 4 bases and 1 base, in that order; junction bases with no gene match: 6. Germline CDR1 MGHDK, CDR2 SYGVNS. The CDR3 consists of 15 residues. Written as DNA, the CDR3 is TGTGCCAGCAGTGGGAGGACAGGTTCGAACACTGAAGCTTTCTTT. The encoded protein is CASSGRTGSNTEAFF.

This clone showed up just a few times. The rearrangement links TRBV25-1 to TRBJ2-5; D gene uncertain. V was pared by 6 bases and J by 0 bases, with 5 bases between. The CDR3 covers 12 residues. Germline lookup yields CDR1 MGHDK and CDR2 SYGVNS. The CDR3: CASRQYQETQYF. The CDR3 nucleotides are TGTGCCAGCAGGCAGTACCAAGAGACCCAGTACTTC.

The chain uses TRBV6-5 and TRBJ2-7, with D tentatively TRBD1 (5 bases). V shed 7 bases and J shed 7 bases, with 14 bases lying between them. CDR3 length equals 12 residues. The germline V gene encodes CDR1 MNHEY and CDR2 SVGAGI. As DNA, the CDR3 is TGTGCCAGCATAAGCAGGGTGGGGGAGCAGTACTTC. Its protein is CASISRVGEQYF.

This clone appeared a single time. The rearrangement uses TRBV9 and TRBJ2-7, with D possibly TRBD2 on 6 matching bases. The CDR3 runs to 13 residues. V was clipped by 7 bases and J by 3 bases, with 14 bases between them. Per germline, CDR1 SGDLS and CDR2 YYNGEE. The CDR3 DNA is TGTGCCAGCGGCCCGGGACTGAACTACGAGCAGTACTTC. Protein sequence: CASGPGLNYEQYF.

With regard to this clone: The same CDR3 also results from other DNA sequences found in this sample. This sequence joins TRBV29-1 and TRBJ1-5; the match to TRBD1 covers 9 bases. The J segment lost 7 bases and the V segment lost 6 bases, leaving 7 bases of the junction unmatched. This CDR3 is 13 amino acids long. Germline V gives CDR1 SQVTM, CDR2 ANQGSEA. The CDR3 region is CSVGTGGGQPQHF. The CDR3 DNA reads as TGCAGCGTAGGTACAGGGGGCGGGCAGCCCCAGCATTTT.

The chain couples TRBV7-9 to TRBJ2-6; D possibly corresponds to TRBD2 (6 bases). Germline-derived CDR1 and CDR2 are SEHNR and FQNEAQ (reference sequence). Trimming took 5 bases from V and 2 from J, leaving 13 bases between them. CDR3 length: 16 amino acids. The DNA of the CDR3 is TGTGCCAGCAGCGCCGCGGGGTCCGCTGGGGCCAACGTCCTGACTTTC. Its protein product is CASSAAGSAGANVLTF.

The V call is TRBV13, the J call TRBJ1-6, with D unclear. V lost 7 bases, J lost 1 base, and 5 bases lay in between. Germline V gene data show CDR1 as PRHDT and CDR2 as FYEKMQ (reference sequence). This CDR3 spans 13 amino acids. The CDR3 protein is CASKVSYNSPLHF. As DNA, the CDR3 is TGTGCCAGCAAGGTTTCCTATAATTCACCCCTCCACTTT.

V gene TRBV29-1 combines with J gene TRBJ2-5; no clear D. Germline assignment: CDR1 SQVTM and CDR2 ANQGSEA. The ends were cut back, 3 bases at V and 9 bases at J, with 17 bases in the middle. This CDR3 spans 13 amino acids. CDR3 residues: CSVDSLNTGPQYF. The CDR3, as DNA: TGCAGCGTTGATTCCCTGAATACGGGTCCCCAGTACTTC.

The V and J genes are TRBV4-2 and TRBJ1-6, with D maybe TRBD1 (5 bases). The CDR3 is 16 amino acids. The germline gives CDR1 LGHNA, CDR2 YNFKEQ. V shed 4 bases and J shed 11 bases, with 21 bases lying between them. This CDR3 is CASSPSGGNPSAPLHF. In DNA form, the CDR3 reads TGTGCCAGCAGCCCCTCGGGGGGTAATCCCTCGGCACCCCTCCACTTT.

A few counts support this clone. The chain joins TRBV13 to TRBJ1-2, with 8 bases aligning to TRBD1. This CDR3 is 15 amino acids long. V gave up 5 bases and J gave up 8 bases; unmatched junction bases: 13. The germline CDR1 and CDR2 sequences are PRHDT and FYEKMQ (reference sequence). CDR3: CASSPTGRGLGGYTF. As DNA, the CDR3 is TGTGCCAGCAGCCCTACGGGCAGGGGGCTTGGAGGCTACACCTTC. The whole variable domain, filled in from reference TRBV13 and TRBJ1-2, reads AAGVIQSPRHLIKEKRETATLKCYPIPRHDTVYWYQQGPGQDPQFLISFYEKMQSDKGSIPDRFSAQQFSDYHSELNMSSLELGDSALYFCASSPTGRGLGGYTFGSGTRLTVV.

In its sample, this clone was seen a few times. The chain recombines TRBV2 with TRBJ2-1, with 10 nucleotides matching TRBD1. This CDR3 spans 14 amino acids. With V trimmed by 8 bases and J by 4 bases, 5 bases remained unmatched. The germline V gene encodes CDR1 SNHLY and CDR2 FYNNEI. This CDR3 is CASGDRGPYNEQFF. The CDR3 coding sequence is TGTGCCAGCGGGGACAGGGGCCCTTACAATGAGCAGTTCTTC.

This sequence joins TRBV9 and TRBJ2-2; D unresolved. There are 14 residues in the CDR3. With 4 bases removed from V and 0 bases from J, the gap between germline ends came to 7 bases. Germline-derived CDR1 and CDR2 are SGDLS and YYNGEE. CDR3 nucleotides: TGTGCCAGCAGCAACCTGGCGAACACCGGGGAGCTGTTTTTT. Residues: CASSNLANTGELFF.

A few counts support this clone. The rearrangement uses TRBV29-1 and TRBJ2-4; weak D call: TRBD1 (6 bases). From germline, CDR1 is SQVTM and CDR2 ANQGSEA. The CDR3 length is 13 residues. Trimming pared 6 bases from V and 3 bases from J, leaving 12 bases between. The CDR3 sequence: CSVGAQSKNIQYF. The CDR3 DNA sequence: TGCAGCGTGGGGGCGCAAAGCAAAAACATTCAGTACTTC.

The chain links TRBV5-1 to TRBJ2-7; 9 bases are a match to TRBD1. J was trimmed by 5 bases and V by 3 bases; bases with no gene match: 9. CDR1 is SGHRS, CDR2 YFSETQ, per germline. There are 15 residues in the CDR3. For the CDR3, the DNA is TGCGCCAGCAGCTCCAGCCGGGACAGGGTCCACGAGCAGTACTTC. Translation gives CASSSSRDRVHEQYF.

As for this clone: Distinct nucleotide sequences in the sample also encode this CDR3. The gene calls are TRBV7-2 and TRBJ2-1, with D uncertain. V lost 0 bases, J lost 4 bases, and 4 bases lay in between. The CDR3 has 13 residues. Germline V CDR1 and CDR2: SGHTA, FQGNSA. CDR3 in amino acids: CASSLATYNEQFF. In nucleotides, the CDR3 is TGTGCCAGCAGCTTAGCGACTTACAATGAGCAGTTCTTC. The whole variable domain, remainder taken from reference TRBV7-2 and TRBJ2-1, is GAGVSQSPSNKVTEKGKDVELRCDPISGHTALYWYRQSLGQGLEFLIYFQGNSAPDKSGLPSDRFSAERTGGSVSTLTIQRTQQEDSAVYLCASSLATYNEQFFGPGTRLTVL.